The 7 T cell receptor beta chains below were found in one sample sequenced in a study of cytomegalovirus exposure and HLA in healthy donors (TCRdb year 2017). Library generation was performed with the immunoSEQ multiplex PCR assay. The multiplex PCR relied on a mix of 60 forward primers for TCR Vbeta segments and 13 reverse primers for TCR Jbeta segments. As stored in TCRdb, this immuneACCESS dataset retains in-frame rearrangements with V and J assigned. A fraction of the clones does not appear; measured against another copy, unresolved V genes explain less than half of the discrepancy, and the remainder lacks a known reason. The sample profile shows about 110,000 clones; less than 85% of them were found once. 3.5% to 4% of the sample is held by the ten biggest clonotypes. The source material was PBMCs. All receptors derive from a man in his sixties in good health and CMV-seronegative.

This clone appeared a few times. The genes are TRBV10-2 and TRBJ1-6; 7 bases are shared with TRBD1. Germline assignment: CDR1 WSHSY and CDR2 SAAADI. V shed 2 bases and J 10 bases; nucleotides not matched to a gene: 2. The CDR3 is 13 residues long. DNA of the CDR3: TGCGCCAGCAGTGAGGGGACAGCGTCACCCCTCCACTTT. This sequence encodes CASSEGTASPLHF.

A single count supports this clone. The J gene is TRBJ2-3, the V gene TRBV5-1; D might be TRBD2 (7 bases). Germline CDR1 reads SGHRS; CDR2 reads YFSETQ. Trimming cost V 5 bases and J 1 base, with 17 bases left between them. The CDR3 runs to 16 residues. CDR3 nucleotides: TGCGCCAGCAGTGGGGGGGGCCAAGGCCGCACAGATACGCAGTATTTT. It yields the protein CASSGGGQGRTDTQYF.

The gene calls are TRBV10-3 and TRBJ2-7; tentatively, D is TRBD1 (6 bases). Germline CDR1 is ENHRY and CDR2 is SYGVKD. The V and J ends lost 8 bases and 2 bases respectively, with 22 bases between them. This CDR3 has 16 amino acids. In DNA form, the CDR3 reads TGTGCCATCGGGGACCCTGGGACGGCAGGGGCCTACGAGCAGTACGTC. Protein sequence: CAIGDPGTAGAYEQYV.

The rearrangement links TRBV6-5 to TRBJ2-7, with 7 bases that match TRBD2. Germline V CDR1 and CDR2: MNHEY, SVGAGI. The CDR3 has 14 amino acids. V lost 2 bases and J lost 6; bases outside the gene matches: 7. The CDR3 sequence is CASSYREVGFEQYV. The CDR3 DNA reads TGTGCCAGCAGTTACCGGGAGGTTGGCTTCGAGCAGTACGTC.

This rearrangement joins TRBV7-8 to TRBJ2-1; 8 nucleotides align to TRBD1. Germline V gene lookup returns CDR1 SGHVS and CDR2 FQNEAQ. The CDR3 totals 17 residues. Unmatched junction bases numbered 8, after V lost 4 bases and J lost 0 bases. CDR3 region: CASSSRRTGSSYNEQFF. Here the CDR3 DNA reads TGTGCCAGCAGCTCTCGACGGACAGGGAGCTCCTACAATGAGCAGTTCTTC.

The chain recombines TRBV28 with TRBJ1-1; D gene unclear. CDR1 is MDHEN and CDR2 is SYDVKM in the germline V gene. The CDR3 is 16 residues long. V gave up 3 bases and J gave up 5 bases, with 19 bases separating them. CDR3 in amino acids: CASSLFPPGLRTEAFF. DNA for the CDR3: TGTGCCAGCAGTTTGTTCCCCCCTGGCCTGCGGACTGAAGCTTTCTTT.

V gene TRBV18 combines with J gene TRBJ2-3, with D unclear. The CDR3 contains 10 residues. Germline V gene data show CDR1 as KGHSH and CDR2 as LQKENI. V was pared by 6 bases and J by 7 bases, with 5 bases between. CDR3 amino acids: CASSQNTQYF. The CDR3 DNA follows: TGTGCCAGCTCCCAAAATACGCAGTATTTT.